The next 22 T cell receptor beta chains were all read from a single sample in a study of T-cell reconstitution after alpha-beta-depleted transplantation in children. Using unique molecular identifiers, the investigators prepared the TCRbeta library. One entry per CDR3 protein results from TCRdb running MiXCR on the PCR reads. Counted here are roughly 590,000 distinct CDR3 sequences, over 15% occurring once; the ten biggest clones make up 1.1%. Sample: PBMCs from the stem cell graft donor, taken from the stem cell graft. All receptors derive from a human donor who donated a stem cell graft to a child with acute myeloid leukemia.

This clonotype was seen at least ten times. This chain links TRBV20-1 with TRBJ2-7; unclear D gene. The germline CDR1 and CDR2 sequences are DFQATT and SNEGSKA (reference sequence). Deletions cut 1 base from V and 3 bases from J, with 7 bases between. This CDR3 comprises 12 residues. CDR3 loop: CSARVPGYEQYF. CDR3 DNA sequence: TGCAGTGCTAGAGTCCCAGGCTACGAGCAGTACTTC.

This rearrangement joins TRBV24-1 to TRBJ2-1, with D perhaps matching TRBD2 (7 bases). Germline values: CDR1 KGHDR, CDR2 SFDVKD. Trimming shortened V by 3 bases and J by 0 bases, and 8 bases separated the two germline ends. The CDR3 spans 15 residues. The CDR3 region is CATSDGGASYNEQFF. The CDR3 coding sequence is TGTGCCACCAGTGATGGGGGGGCCTCCTACAATGAGCAGTTCTTC.

As for this clonotype: A much bigger clone sits one base away, suggesting this may be a read error. CDR3 sequence: CSARDLRGFPYKQYF. The CDR3 DNA reads TGCAGTGCTAGAGATCTCAGAGGCTTCCCATACAAGCAGTACTTC. V usage is TRBV20-1 and J usage is TRBJ2-7; the D is unclear. CDR1 DFQATT and CDR2 SNEGSKA come from the germline V gene (reference sequence). V was pared by 0 bases and J by 8 bases, with 20 bases between. This CDR3 region has 15 residues.

In DNA, the CDR3 is TGTGCCAGCAGCTCTGAGGACAGGCCAATCTCTGGGGCCAACGTCCTGACTTTC. Translating gives CASSSEDRPISGANVLTF. The chain has TRBV11-1 and TRBJ2-6; 7 positions match TRBD1. J was trimmed by 0 bases and V by 4 bases; bases with no gene match: 9. Germline loops: CDR1 SGHAT, CDR2 FQDESV (reference sequence). The CDR3 extends over 18 amino acids.

This clonotype was seen a single time. This rearrangement joins TRBV24-1 to TRBJ2-6, with D perhaps matching TRBD2 (5 bases). This CDR3 has 15 residues. The V and J ends lost 4 bases and 0 bases respectively, with 6 bases between them. Germline assignment: CDR1 KGHDR and CDR2 SFDVKD. The CDR3 loop is CATSEAGSGANVLTF. The CDR3 DNA sequence: TGTGCCACCAGTGAGGCGGGCTCTGGGGCCAACGTCCTGACTTTC.

This clonotype was counted a few times. V gene TRBV29-1 combines with J gene TRBJ2-2; TRBD1 matches 11 bases. The germline CDR1 and CDR2 sequences are SQVTM and ANQGSEA. CDR3 length: 13 residues. CDR3 in DNA: TGCAGTATAATCGGACAGGGGGCAGGCGAGCTGTTTTTT. This gives the protein CSIIGQGAGELFF.

This clonotype was counted a few times. The rearrangement uses TRBV7-9 and TRBJ1-1, with D unresolved. V lost 4 bases and J lost 0, with 9 bases in between. The CDR3 covers 14 residues. Germline V gene data show CDR1 as SEHNR and CDR2 as FQNEAQ (reference sequence). CDR3 residues: CASSSNSMNTEAFF. The CDR3 DNA is TGTGCCAGCAGCTCCAACAGCATGAACACTGAAGCTTTCTTT. The full variable domain, completed using reference TRBV7-9 and TRBJ1-1, is DTGVSQNPRHKITKRGQNVTFRCDPISEHNRLYWYRQTLGQGPEFLTYFQNEAQLEKSRLLSDRFSAERPKGSFSTLEIQRTEQGDSAMYLCASSSNSMNTEAFFGQGTRLTVV.

This clonotype has at least ten counts. The chain joins TRBV4-3 to TRBJ2-3; D may be TRBD2 (6 bases). The V end lost 4 bases, the J end lost 2 bases, and 7 bases lay between the germline ends. The germline gives CDR1 LGHNA, CDR2 YSLEER. The CDR3 sequence is 13 residues long. CDR3 sequence reads: CASSRTTTDTQYF. The CDR3 coding sequence is TGCGCCAGCAGCCGGACTACCACAGATACGCAGTATTTT.

This clonotype was recorded at least ten times. The chain links TRBV6-1 to TRBJ1-2; D is ambiguous. CDR1 and CDR2 from the germline V gene are MNHNS and SASEGT. The CDR3 covers 15 residues. V was trimmed by 3 bases and J by 4 bases, leaving 15 bases between them. CDR3 residues: CASSDNGVRTYGYTF. In nucleotides, the CDR3 is TGTGCCAGCAGTGACAACGGGGTGAGGACCTATGGCTACACCTTC.

The rearrangement joins TRBV10-2 to TRBJ2-5; D unresolved. Germline values: CDR1 WSHSY, CDR2 SAAADI. The CDR3 spans 14 residues. V was shortened by 3 bases and J by 1 base, with 9 bases between the two germline ends. The CDR3 sequence is CASSEVGVQETQYF. CDR3 nucleotides: TGCGCCAGCAGTGAAGTTGGCGTCCAAGAGACCCAGTACTTC.

The J gene is TRBJ1-1, the V gene TRBV7-8; perhaps TRBD1 as D (5 bases). Germline loops: CDR1 SGHVS, CDR2 FQNEAQ. The CDR3 spans 15 residues. V was clipped by 4 bases and J by 5 bases, with 17 bases between them. The CDR3 sequence is CASSSRVQGRTEAFF. In DNA, the CDR3 is TGTGCCAGCAGCTCGAGAGTCCAGGGTAGGACTGAAGCTTTCTTT.

This clonotype occurred many times. The CDR3 here is CASSLETGRNEQFF. CDR3 sequence (DNA): TGTGCCAGCAGCTTGGAAACCGGTCGGAATGAGCAGTTCTTC. This rearrangement joins TRBV5-6 to TRBJ2-1; no reliable D call. CDR1 and CDR2 from the germline V gene are SGHDT and YYEEEE. The CDR3 runs 14 residues. With 0 bases removed from V and 7 bases from J, the gap between germline ends came to 11 bases. The full variable domain, in which reference TRBV5-6 and TRBJ2-1 provide the parts outside the CDR3, is DAGVTQSPTHLIKTRGQQVTLRCSPKSGHDTVSWYQQALGQGPQFIFQYYEEEERQRGNFPDRFSGHQFPNYSSELNVNALLLGDSALYLCASSLETGRNEQFFGPGTRLTVL.

This clonotype has ten or more counts. The chain links TRBV7-2 to TRBJ2-7; perhaps D is TRBD1 or TRBD2 (6 bases each). V lost 1 base, J lost 6 bases, and 13 bases lay in between. The CDR3 runs to 14 residues. Germline CDR1 SGHTA, CDR2 FQGNSA. This CDR3 reads CASSLDPGAGEQYF. CDR3 coding DNA: TGTGCCAGCAGCTTAGATCCGGGGGCAGGCGAGCAGTACTTC. Full variable domain (outside the CDR3, taken from reference TRBV7-2 and TRBJ2-7): GAGVSQSPSNKVTEKGKDVELRCDPISGHTALYWYRQSLGQGLEFLIYFQGNSAPDKSGLPSDRFSAERTGGSVSTLTIQRTQQEDSAVYLCASSLDPGAGEQYFGPGTRLTVT.

The V call is TRBV6-2 or TRBV6-3, the J call TRBJ2-3, with 9 positions matching TRBD1. Germline assignment: CDR1 MNHEY and CDR2 SVGEGT. This CDR3 region has 16 residues. Unmatched junction bases numbered 11, after V lost 8 bases and J lost 2 bases. CDR3 coding DNA: TGTGCCAGCCTAAAGGGGGACAGGGCGTCCACAGATACGCAGTATTTT. This codes for CASLKGDRASTDTQYF.

This clonotype was seen more than once but under ten times. The rearrangement uses TRBV11-2 and TRBJ2-2, with D possibly being TRBD2 (6 bases). The germline V and J ends were trimmed by 5 bases and 7 bases, with 14 bases remaining between them. Germline V gene lookup returns CDR1 SGHAT and CDR2 FQNNGV. This CDR3 is built from 14 residues. The CDR3 region has the DNA TGTGCCAGCAGCCAAGGGCAGGAGGGCGGGGAGCTGTTTTTT. Amino acid sequence: CASSQGQEGGELFF.

The gene calls are TRBV12-3 or TRBV12-4 and TRBJ2-1, with D perhaps matching TRBD2 (6 bases). CDR3 length: 15 amino acids. V was trimmed by 8 bases and J by 6 bases, leaving 20 bases between them. The CDR3 sequence is CASRANGGSGNEQFF. As DNA, the CDR3 is TGTGCCAGCCGGGCAAACGGGGGTTCGGGCAATGAGCAGTTCTTC.

In this sample, this clonotype turned up many times. In DNA form, the CDR3 reads TGTGCCAGCAGTTACTCGAGGCTAGCGAGCACAGATACGCAGTATTTT. It codes for CASSYSRLASTDTQYF. The V call is TRBV6-5, the J call TRBJ2-3; perhaps TRBD2 as D (6 bases). The ends were cut back, 0 bases at V and 0 bases at J, with 10 bases in the middle. From germline, CDR1 is MNHEY and CDR2 SVGAGI. CDR3 length: 16 residues.

This clonotype was counted between two and nine times. The V call is TRBV4-3, the J call TRBJ2-7, with D perhaps matching TRBD2 (7 bases). The germline V gene encodes CDR1 LGHNA and CDR2 YSLEER. Trimming pared 1 base from V and 3 bases from J, leaving 13 bases between. The CDR3 totals 15 residues. CDR3 bases: TGCGCCAGCAGCCAAGGGGCGGGGGCTTTCTACGAGCAGTACTTC. It codes for CASSQGAGAFYEQYF.

This clonotype was detected ten times or more. This chain links TRBV25-1 with TRBJ1-1; a weak D match, TRBD1 (6 bases). V lost 2 bases to trimming and J lost 1 base, with 8 bases between them. CDR1 is MGHDK and CDR2 is SYGVNS in the germline V gene. The CDR3 runs 14 residues. CDR3 region: CASSEQGKNTEAFF. CDR3 DNA: TGTGCCAGCAGTGAACAGGGGAAGAACACTGAAGCTTTCTTT.

The chain links TRBV6-6 to TRBJ1-5; D uncertain. This CDR3 has 12 residues. The V end lost 0 bases, the J end lost 7 bases, and 4 bases lay between the germline ends. From germline, CDR1 is MNHNY and CDR2 SVGAGI (reference sequence). The CDR3 DNA is TGTGCCAGCAGTTACTCGAGACAGCCCCAGCATTTT. This gives the protein CASSYSRQPQHF.

CDR3 sequence: CSVALSGYPYEQYF. Written as DNA, the CDR3 is TGCAGCGTAGCCTTGTCGGGATACCCCTACGAGCAGTACTTC. The chain is built from TRBV29-1 and TRBJ2-7; possibly TRBD2 for D (5 bases). The CDR3 has 14 amino acids. Per the germline V gene, CDR1 is SQVTM and CDR2 is ANQGSEA. V lost 6 bases, J lost 2 bases, and 17 bases lay in between.

In this sample, this clonotype turned up many times. The rearrangement uses TRBV7-2 and TRBJ2-1, with 9 bases matching TRBD2. This CDR3 is built from 15 residues. After removal of 4 bases from V and 9 bases from J, the junction contained 10 bases not matched to a gene. The V gene's germline CDR1 is SGHTA and CDR2 FQGNSA. CDR3 in amino acids: CASSSISGGRLEQFF. Written as DNA, the CDR3 is TGTGCCAGCAGCTCAATTAGCGGGGGTAGGCTTGAGCAGTTCTTC.